The 13 T cell receptor beta chains listed next were all sequenced from one sample in a study of blood T cell repertoires in COVID-19. Measured with immunoSEQ multiplex PCR; TCRdb has only the in-frame clones, and not every one. Counted here are approximately 210,000 clones, approximately 90% occurring once; the ten biggest clones make up 0.95% to 1.5%. Sequencing was carried out using peripheral blood. The receptors stem from a man in his thirties or forties with acute or convalescent COVID-19.

The chain links TRBV6-5 to TRBJ1-2; TRBD1 matches 8 bases. V was clipped by 5 bases and J by 8 bases; unmatched bases: 13. The germline V gene has CDR1 MNHEY and CDR2 SVGAGI. The CDR3 is made up of 15 amino acids. This CDR3 is CASSLRQGFFEGYTF. In DNA, the CDR3 is TGTGCCAGCAGTCTAAGACAGGGGTTTTTCGAAGGCTACACCTTC.

CDR3 in amino acids: CASSSPDSVNQPQHF. CDR3 nucleotide sequence: TGTGCCAGCAGTTCCCCCGACAGCGTTAATCAGCCCCAGCATTTT. The chain has TRBV28 and TRBJ1-5, with D perhaps matching TRBD1 (5 bases). With 4 bases removed from V and 4 bases from J, the gap between germline ends came to 14 bases. The CDR3 length is 15 residues. Germline V gene lookup returns CDR1 MDHEN and CDR2 SYDVKM. Drawing the rest from reference TRBV28 and TRBJ1-5, the complete variable domain is DVKVTQSSRYLVKRTGEKVFLECVQDMDHENMFWYRQDPGLGLRLIYFSYDVKMKEKGDIPEGYSVSREKKERFSLILESASTNQTSMYLCASSSPDSVNQPQHFGDGTRLSIL.

The chain joins TRBV29-1 to TRBJ2-1, with 8 nucleotides matching TRBD1. Per germline, CDR1 SQVTM and CDR2 ANQGSEA. V was pared by 7 bases and J by 1 base, with 3 bases of the junction left unmatched. There are 13 residues in the CDR3. This CDR3 reads CSGRGRSYNEQFF. Written as DNA, the CDR3 is TGCAGCGGCAGGGGGCGATCCTACAATGAGCAGTTCTTC.

The chain uses TRBV28 and TRBJ2-2; a possible D gene is TRBD2 (6 bases). This CDR3 is built from 14 residues. V shed 6 bases and J shed 6 bases, with 14 bases lying between them. Per germline, CDR1 MDHEN and CDR2 SYDVKM. The CDR3 nucleotides read TGTGCCAGCAGACCGGGACTCCGGGCCGGGGAGCTGTTTTTT. As protein: CASRPGLRAGELFF.

This chain connects TRBV28 to TRBJ1-2; 12 positions match TRBD1. J gave up 4 bases and V 5 bases, and 14 bases lay outside the gene matches. Germline CDR1 is MDHEN and CDR2 is SYDVKM. The CDR3 totals 18 residues. The CDR3 loop is CASSLGGTGGLLIYGYTF. CDR3 nucleotide sequence: TGTGCCAGCAGTCTGGGGGGGACAGGGGGCCTTCTTATCTATGGCTACACCTTC.

This clone was seen just once. V is TRBV12-5 and J is TRBJ2-7; 9 nucleotides agree with TRBD1. J was trimmed by 2 bases and V by 0 bases; bases with no gene match: 8. The CDR3 is 17 amino acids. Germline V gene sequence: CDR1 LGHNT, CDR2 FRNRAP. For the CDR3, the DNA is TGTGCTAGTGGTTTGGTAAGGTTCGGACAGGGGACCTACGAGCAGTACTTC. This encodes CASGLVRFGQGTYEQYF.

This clone has a single count. V is TRBV15 and J is TRBJ1-1; no reliable D call. The CDR3 is 13 residues long. V was trimmed by 0 bases and J by 7 bases, leaving 9 bases between them. Germline CDR1 and CDR2: LNHNV and YYDKDF (reference sequence). CDR3 sequence: CATSRDRGDEAFF. CDR3 in DNA: TGTGCCACCAGCAGAGATAGAGGCGATGAAGCTTTCTTT.

A note on this clone: A junction end diverges from the germline sequence, so it may reflect a read error. The chain is built from TRBV7-9 and TRBJ2-3; D remains ambiguous. Germline CDR1 is SEHNR and CDR2 is FQNEAQ (reference sequence). There are 12 residues in the CDR3. CDR3 coding DNA: TGTGCCAGCAGCTTTGAGACAAGCAACCCCCTTTTT. Its protein is CASSFETSNPLF.

V usage is TRBV5-4 and J usage is TRBJ2-1; TRBD1 agrees at 8 bases. The CDR3 consists of 16 residues. The J segment lost 8 bases and the V segment lost 4 bases, leaving 14 bases of the junction unmatched. Germline CDR1 is SGHNT and CDR2 is YYREEE (reference sequence). This CDR3 reads CASSPFPRQGFYEQFF. DNA for the CDR3: TGTGCCAGCAGCCCCTTTCCGAGACAGGGGTTCTATGAGCAGTTCTTC.

The V call is TRBV28, the J call TRBJ1-5; D is unresolved. Looked up from germline, CDR1 is MDHEN and CDR2 is SYDVKM. Trimming removed 4 bases from V and 2 bases from J, with 6 bases in between. The CDR3 sequence is 13 residues long. The CDR3 nucleotides read TGTGCCAGCAGTTCGACTGGCAATCAGCCCCAGCATTTT. Translating gives CASSSTGNQPQHF.

The genes are TRBV18 and TRBJ1-6; 12 nucleotides match TRBD1. Trimming cost V 4 bases and J 10 bases; bases outside gene matches: 5. Germline loops: CDR1 KGHSH, CDR2 LQKENI. The CDR3 runs to 15 residues. The CDR3 here is CASSLGQGAKSPLHF. The CDR3 DNA is TGTGCCAGCTCACTGGGACAGGGGGCGAAATCACCCCTCCACTTT.

The sample holds one count of this clone. The chain couples TRBV5-5 to TRBJ1-5, with D perhaps matching TRBD1 (6 bases). Trimming shortened V by 2 bases and J by 2 bases, and 14 bases separated the two germline ends. Germline V gene data show CDR1 as SGHKS and CDR2 as YYEKEE (reference sequence). The CDR3 is made up of 16 amino acids. The CDR3 sequence is CASSLGQLGRNQPQHF. The CDR3 DNA follows: TGTGCCAGCAGCTTAGGACAGCTTGGTCGCAATCAGCCCCAGCATTTT.

V is TRBV6-5 and J is TRBJ1-2, with a tentative D call TRBD1 (6 bases). CDR3 size: 15 residues. Per germline, CDR1 MNHEY and CDR2 SVGAGI. Trimming left V 4 bases short and J 2 bases short, with 14 bases between. CDR3 DNA sequence: TGTGCCAGCAGTTTGGTCGCAGGGGCCAACTATGGCTACACCTTC. Translating gives CASSLVAGANYGYTF.